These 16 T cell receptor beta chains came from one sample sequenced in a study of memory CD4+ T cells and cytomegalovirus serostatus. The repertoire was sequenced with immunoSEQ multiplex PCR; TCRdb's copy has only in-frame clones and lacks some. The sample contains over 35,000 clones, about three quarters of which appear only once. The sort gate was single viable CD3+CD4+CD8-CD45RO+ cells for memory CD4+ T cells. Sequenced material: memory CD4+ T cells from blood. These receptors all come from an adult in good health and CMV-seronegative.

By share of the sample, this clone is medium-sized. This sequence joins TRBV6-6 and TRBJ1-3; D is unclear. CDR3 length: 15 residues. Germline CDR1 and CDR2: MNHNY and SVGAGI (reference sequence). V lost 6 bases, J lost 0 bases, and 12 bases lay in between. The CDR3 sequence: CASRSPGTSGNTIYF. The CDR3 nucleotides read TGTGCCAGCAGATCTCCCGGAACCTCTGGAAACACCATATATTTT.

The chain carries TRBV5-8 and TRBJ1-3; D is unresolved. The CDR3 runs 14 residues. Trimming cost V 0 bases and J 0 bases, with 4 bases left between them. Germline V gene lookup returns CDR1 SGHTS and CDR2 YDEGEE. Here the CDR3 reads CASSLGGSGNTIYF. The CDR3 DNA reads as TGTGCCAGCAGCTTGGGGGGCTCTGGAAACACCATATATTTT.

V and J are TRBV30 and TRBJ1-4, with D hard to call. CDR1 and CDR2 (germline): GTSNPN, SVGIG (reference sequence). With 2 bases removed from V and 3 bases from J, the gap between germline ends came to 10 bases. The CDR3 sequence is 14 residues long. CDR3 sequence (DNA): TGTGCCTGGAGTCTAAGGGTGTCTAATGAAAAACTGTTTTTT. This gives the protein CAWSLRVSNEKLFF.

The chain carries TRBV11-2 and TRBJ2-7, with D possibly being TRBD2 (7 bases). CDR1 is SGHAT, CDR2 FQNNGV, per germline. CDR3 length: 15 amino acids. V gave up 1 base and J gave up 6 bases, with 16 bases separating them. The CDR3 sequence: CASSLGSLGGAEQYF. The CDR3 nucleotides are TGTGCCAGCAGCTTAGGTTCCTTAGGGGGGGCCGAGCAGTACTTC.

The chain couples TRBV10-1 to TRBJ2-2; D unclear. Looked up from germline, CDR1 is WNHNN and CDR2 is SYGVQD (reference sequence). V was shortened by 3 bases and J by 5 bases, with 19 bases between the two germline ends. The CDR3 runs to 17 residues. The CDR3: CASSDPPLQGRTGELFF. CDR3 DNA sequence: TGCGCCAGCAGTGACCCCCCCTTACAAGGTCGGACCGGGGAGCTGTTTTTT.

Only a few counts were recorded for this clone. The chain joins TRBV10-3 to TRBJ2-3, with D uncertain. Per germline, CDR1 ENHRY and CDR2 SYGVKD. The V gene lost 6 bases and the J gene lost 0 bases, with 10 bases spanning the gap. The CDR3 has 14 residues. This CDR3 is CAISLDPSTDTQYF. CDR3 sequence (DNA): TGTGCCATCAGCCTTGATCCCAGCACAGATACGCAGTATTTT.

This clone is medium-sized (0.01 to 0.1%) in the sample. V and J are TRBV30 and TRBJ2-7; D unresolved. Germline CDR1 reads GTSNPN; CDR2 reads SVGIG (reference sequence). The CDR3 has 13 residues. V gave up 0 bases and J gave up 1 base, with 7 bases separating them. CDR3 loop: CAWSVLRSYEQYF. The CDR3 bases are TGTGCCTGGAGTGTATTGCGGTCCTACGAGCAGTACTTC.

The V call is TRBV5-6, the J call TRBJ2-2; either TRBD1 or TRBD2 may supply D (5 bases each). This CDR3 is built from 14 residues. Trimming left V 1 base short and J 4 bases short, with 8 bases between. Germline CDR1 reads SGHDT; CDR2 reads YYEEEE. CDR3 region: CASSLIGGTGELFF. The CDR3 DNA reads TGTGCCAGCAGCTTGATTGGGGGCACCGGGGAGCTGTTTTTT. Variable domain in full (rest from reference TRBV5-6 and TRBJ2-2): DAGVTQSPTHLIKTRGQQVTLRCSPKSGHDTVSWYQQALGQGPQFIFQYYEEEERQRGNFPDRFSGHQFPNYSSELNVNALLLGDSALYLCASSLIGGTGELFFGEGSRLTVL.

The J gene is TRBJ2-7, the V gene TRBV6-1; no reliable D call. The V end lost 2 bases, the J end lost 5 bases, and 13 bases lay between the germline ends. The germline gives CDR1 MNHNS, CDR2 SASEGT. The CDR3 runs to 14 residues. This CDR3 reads CASSEIGIWDEQYF. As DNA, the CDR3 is TGTGCCAGCAGTGAAATAGGGATTTGGGACGAGCAGTACTTC.

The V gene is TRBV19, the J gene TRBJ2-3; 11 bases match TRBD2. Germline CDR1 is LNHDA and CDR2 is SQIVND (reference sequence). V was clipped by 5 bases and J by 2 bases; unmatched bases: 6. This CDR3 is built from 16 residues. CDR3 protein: CASSSSSGGYTDTQYF. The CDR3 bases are TGTGCCAGTAGTTCATCTAGCGGGGGGTACACAGATACGCAGTATTTT.

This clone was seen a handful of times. The CDR3 DNA reads TGTGCCAGCAGCTTGGATACCAAAAACATTCAGTACTTC. This encodes CASSLDTKNIQYF. This chain joins TRBV5-6 and TRBJ2-4; D not resolved. V lost 0 bases to trimming and J lost 2 bases, with 3 bases between them. Germline-derived CDR1 and CDR2 are SGHDT and YYEEEE. The CDR3 is 13 amino acids.

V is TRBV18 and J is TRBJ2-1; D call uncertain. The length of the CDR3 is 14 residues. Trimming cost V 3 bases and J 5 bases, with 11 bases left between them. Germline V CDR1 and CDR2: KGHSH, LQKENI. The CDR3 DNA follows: TGTGCCAGCTCACCCCCTCTACTTGACAATGAGCAGTTCTTC. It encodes CASSPPLLDNEQFF.

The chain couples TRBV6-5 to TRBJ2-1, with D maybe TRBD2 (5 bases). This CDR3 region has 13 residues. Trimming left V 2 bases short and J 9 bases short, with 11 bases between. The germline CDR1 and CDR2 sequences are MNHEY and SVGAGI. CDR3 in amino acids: CASSYTKGSEQFF. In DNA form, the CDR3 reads TGTGCCAGCAGTTACACAAAAGGGAGTGAGCAGTTCTTC.

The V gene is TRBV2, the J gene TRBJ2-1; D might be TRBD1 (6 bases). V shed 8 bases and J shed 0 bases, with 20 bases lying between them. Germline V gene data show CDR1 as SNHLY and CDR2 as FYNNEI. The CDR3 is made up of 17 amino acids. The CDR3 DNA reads TGTGCCAGCGGGGGCGCCACCCGCGCCAGCTCCTACAATGAGCAGTTCTTC. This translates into CASGGATRASSYNEQFF.

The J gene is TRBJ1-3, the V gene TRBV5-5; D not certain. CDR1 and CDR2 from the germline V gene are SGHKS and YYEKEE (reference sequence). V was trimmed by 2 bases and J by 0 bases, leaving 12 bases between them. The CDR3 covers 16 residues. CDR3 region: CASSLLLTDSGNTIYF. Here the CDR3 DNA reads TGTGCCAGCAGCTTACTTTTGACGGACTCTGGAAACACCATATATTTT. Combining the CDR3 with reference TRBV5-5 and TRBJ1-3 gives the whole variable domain DAGVTQSPTHLIKTRGQQVTLRCSPISGHKSVSWYQQVLGQGPQFIFQYYEKEERGRGNFPDRFSARQFPNYSSELNVNALLLGDSALYLCASSLLLTDSGNTIYFGEGSWLTVV.

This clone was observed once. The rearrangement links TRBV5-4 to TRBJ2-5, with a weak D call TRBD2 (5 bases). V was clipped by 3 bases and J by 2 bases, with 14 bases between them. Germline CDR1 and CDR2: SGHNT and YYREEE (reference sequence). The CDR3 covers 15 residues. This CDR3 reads CASSYTSSLQETQYF. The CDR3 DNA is TGTGCCAGCAGCTACACGTCTAGCCTACAAGAGACCCAGTACTTC.